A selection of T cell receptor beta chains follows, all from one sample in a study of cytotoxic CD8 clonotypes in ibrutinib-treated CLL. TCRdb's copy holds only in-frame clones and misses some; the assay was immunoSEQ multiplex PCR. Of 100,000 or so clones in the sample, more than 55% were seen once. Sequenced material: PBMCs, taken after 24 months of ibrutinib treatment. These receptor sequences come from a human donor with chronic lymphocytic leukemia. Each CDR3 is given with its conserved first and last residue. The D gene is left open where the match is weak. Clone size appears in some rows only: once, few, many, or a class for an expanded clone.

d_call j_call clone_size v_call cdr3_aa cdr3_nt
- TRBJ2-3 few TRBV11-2 CASSRQQASTDTQYF TGTGCCAGCAGCCGGCAGCAGGCTAGTACAGATACGCAGTATTTT
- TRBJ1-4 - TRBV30 CAWSFEGRNEKLFF TGTGCCTGGAGTTTCGAGGGGCGTAATGAAAAACTGTTTTTT
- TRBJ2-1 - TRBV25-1 CASSVEPSAHNEQFF TGTGCCAGCAGTGTGGAGCCATCGGCACACAATGAGCAGTTCTTC
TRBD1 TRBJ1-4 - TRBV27 CASSSQRTGTVEKLFF TGTGCCAGCAGTTCGCAGCGGACAGGGACAGTGGAAAAACTGTTTTTT
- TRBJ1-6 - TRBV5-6 CASSLRVEGSPLHF TGTGCCAGCAGCTTGAGGGTCGAGGGGTCACCCCTCCACTTT
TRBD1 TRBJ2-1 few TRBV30 CAWSPDRVEHNEQFF TGTGCCTGGAGTCCTGACAGGGTCGAACACAATGAGCAGTTCTTC
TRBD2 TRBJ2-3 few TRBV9 CASSPGLAGGLGTDTQYF TGTGCCAGCAGCCCGGGACTAGCGGGGGGTCTCGGCACAGATACGCAGTATTTT
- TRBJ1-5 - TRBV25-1 CASSEWGAGNQPQHF TGTGCCAGCAGTGAATGGGGGGCTGGCAATCAGCCCCAGCATTTT
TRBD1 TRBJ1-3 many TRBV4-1 CASSQEPTGVSGNTIYF TGCGCCAGCAGCCAAGAGCCGACAGGGGTCTCTGGAAACACCATATATTTT
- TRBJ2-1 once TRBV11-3 CASSLVSGVYNEQFF TGTGCCAGCAGCTTAGTTTCAGGGGTATACAATGAGCAGTTCTTC
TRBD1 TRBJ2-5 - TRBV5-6 CASSFGDRDQETQYF TGTGCCAGCAGCTTTGGGGACAGGGACCAAGAGACCCAGTACTTC
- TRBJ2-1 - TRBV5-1 CASRVETYPGDNEQFF TGCGCCAGCAGAGTCGAGACATACCCAGGAGACAATGAGCAGTTCTTC
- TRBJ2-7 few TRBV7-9 CASSPSGMREQYF TGTGCCAGCAGCCCTAGTGGAATGCGCGAGCAGTACTTC